This entry lists 3 T cell receptor beta chains sequenced from one sample in a study of OX40 agonist ivuxolimab in advanced cancers. Sequenced by immunoSEQ multiplex PCR; TCRdb stores in-frame clones only, minus some. Counted here are 98,000 or so clones, approximately 93% occurring once; the ten biggest clones make up less than 0.2%. The sequenced sample was CD4+ or CD8+ T cells sorted from blood, obtained in a trial of the OX40 agonist ivuxolimab. The receptors come from an adult with an advanced solid tumor such as melanoma, head and neck, liver or kidney cancer.

This clone was counted a few times. V gene TRBV28 combines with J gene TRBJ1-5; D may be TRBD1 (5 bases). The germline V gene encodes CDR1 MDHEN and CDR2 SYDVKM. The ends were cut back, 6 bases at V and 4 bases at J, with 13 bases in the middle. The CDR3 length is 14 residues. The CDR3 bases are TGTGCCAGCAGGGGGGGAGGGTCGAATCAGCCCCAGCATTTT. Its translation is CASRGGGSNQPQHF.

The rearrangement joins TRBV2 to TRBJ2-3, with TRBD2 matching over 9 bases. The junction had 5 bases not matched to a gene; V was cut back by 3 bases and J by 4 bases. CDR3 size: 15 residues. Germline V gene lookup returns CDR1 SNHLY and CDR2 FYNNEI. The CDR3 is CASSDGGRAADTQYF. For the CDR3, the DNA is TGTGCCAGCAGTGACGGCGGGAGGGCCGCAGATACGCAGTATTTT.

CDR3 DNA sequence: TGCGCCAGCAGCTTGGGCGGGGAGAATGAAAAACTGTTTTTT. This encodes CASSLGGENEKLFF. The chain links TRBV5-1 to TRBJ1-4; D is ambiguous. Per the germline V gene, CDR1 is SGHRS and CDR2 is YFSETQ. The CDR3 has 14 residues. The ends were cut back, 0 bases at V and 5 bases at J, with 8 bases in the middle. The full variable domain, rest sourced from reference TRBV5-1 and TRBJ1-4, is KAGVTQTPRYLIKTRGQQVTLSCSPISGHRSVSWYQQTPGQGLQFLFEYFSETQRNKGNFPGRFSGRQFSNSRSEMNVSTLELGDSALYLCASSLGGENEKLFFGSGTQLSVL.